These 17 T cell receptor beta chains came from one sample sequenced in a study of cytomegalovirus exposure and HLA in healthy donors. The PCR had 60 Vbeta and 13 Jbeta primers. Assay: immunoSEQ multiplex PCR; the TCRdb copy retains only in-frame clones and omits some. The sample lists some 150,000 clones, 76% occurring once. The sequenced material came from PBMCs. The receptors were gathered from a female donor in good health and CMV-seronegative.

The chain is built from TRBV18 and TRBJ1-5, with 7 positions matching TRBD1. V dropped 2 bases and J dropped 6; count of bases not matched to a gene: 4. In germline, CDR1 is KGHSH, CDR2 LQKENI. This CDR3 is 14 amino acids long. The CDR3 spells CASSPAGGSQPQHF. The DNA for the CDR3 is TGTGCCAGCTCACCAGCAGGGGGTAGTCAGCCCCAGCATTTT.

The rearrangement links TRBV19 to TRBJ1-1, with D perhaps matching TRBD1 (5 bases). The V end was cut by 4 bases, the J end by 5 bases, with 11 bases between. This CDR3 has 13 residues. Per the germline V gene, CDR1 is LNHDA and CDR2 is SQIVND (reference sequence). This CDR3 is CASSTGLGTEAFF. CDR3 nucleotides: TGTGCCAGTAGTACAGGGTTGGGAACTGAAGCTTTCTTT.

The rearrangement links TRBV28 to TRBJ2-7, with TRBD1 matching over 8 bases. This CDR3 is built from 14 residues. The trim removed 5 bases at V and 1 base at J, leaving 4 bases unmatched. The germline CDR1 and CDR2 sequences are MDHEN and SYDVKM. The DNA for the CDR3 is TGTGCCAGCAGTCTGACAGGGGTTTCCTACGAGCAGTACTTC. It codes for CASSLTGVSYEQYF.

This chain uses TRBV7-9 with TRBJ2-1; maybe TRBD1 (5 bases). The germline gives CDR1 SEHNR, CDR2 FQNEAQ (reference sequence). The CDR3 is made up of 12 amino acids. V lost 8 bases to trimming and J lost 1 base, with 6 bases between them. The CDR3 nucleotides read TGTGCCAGCGGACATTCCTACAATGAGCAGTTCTTC. Protein: CASGHSYNEQFF.

The rearrangement uses TRBV27 and TRBJ2-7; 8 bases are a match to TRBD2. The CDR3 spans 15 residues. Germline loops: CDR1 MNHEY, CDR2 SMNVEV (reference sequence). J gave up 2 bases and V 7 bases, and 10 bases lay outside the gene matches. The CDR3 nucleotides read TGTGCCAGCATGGCTAGCGGGCATCCCCCCTACGAGCAGTACTTC. Its translation: CASMASGHPPYEQYF.

The table lists this clone with a few counts. V usage is TRBV5-8 and J usage is TRBJ2-3; perhaps TRBD2 as D (6 bases). In germline, CDR1 is SGHTS, CDR2 YDEGEE. The CDR3 covers 13 residues. Trimming took 4 bases from V and 3 from J, leaving 9 bases between them. The CDR3 DNA reads as TGTGCCAGCAGCCTGGGAGGTACAGATACGCAGTATTTT. This sequence encodes CASSLGGTDTQYF.

This clone is a singleton in its sample. This chain connects TRBV7-2 to TRBJ2-7, with 7 positions matching TRBD2. The ends lost 3 bases at V and 5 bases at J; junction bases unmatched: 7. Germline CDR1 is SGHTA and CDR2 is FQGNSA. This CDR3 is built from 14 residues. CDR3 nucleotides: TGTGCCAGCAGCTTGGCGGGAGACATCCACGAGCAGTACTTC. Its translation: CASSLAGDIHEQYF. Filled out from reference TRBV7-2 and TRBJ2-7, the complete variable domain reads GAGVSQSPSNKVTEKGKDVELRCDPISGHTALYWYRQSLGQGLEFLIYFQGNSAPDKSGLPSDRFSAERTGGSVSTLTIQRTQQEDSAVYLCASSLAGDIHEQYFGPGTRLTVT.

The chain joins TRBV6-6 to TRBJ2-7, with 7 bases identical to TRBD1. V shed 5 bases and J 4 bases; nucleotides not matched to a gene: 11. Per the germline V gene, CDR1 is MNHNY and CDR2 is SVGAGI (reference sequence). The CDR3 sequence is 15 residues long. The CDR3 DNA follows: TGTGCCAGCAGTCACCCGGACAGGCGGATATACGAGCAGTACTTC. Protein sequence: CASSHPDRRIYEQYF.

The sample holds a few counts of this clone. The V gene is TRBV7-3, the J gene TRBJ2-2; perhaps TRBD1 as D (6 bases). In germline, CDR1 is SGHTA, CDR2 FQGTGA. The CDR3 runs to 14 residues. The V gene lost 0 bases and the J gene lost 8 bases, with 10 bases spanning the gap. CDR3: CASSLTSRGGELFF. CDR3 nucleotides: TGTGCCAGCAGCTTAACCTCAAGGGGGGGGGAGCTGTTTTTT. Complete variable domain (other parts from reference TRBV7-3 and TRBJ2-2): GAGVSQTPSNKVTEKGKYVELRCDPISGHTALYWYRQSLGQGPEFLIYFQGTGAADDSGLPNDRFFAVRPEGSVSTLKIQRTERGDSAVYLCASSLTSRGGELFFGEGSRLTVL.

This clone was counted once. V and J are TRBV27 and TRBJ2-1; TRBD1 matches at 8 bases. The CDR3 extends over 15 amino acids. V lost 6 bases and J lost 6; bases outside the gene matches: 10. Germline loops: CDR1 MNHEY, CDR2 SMNVEV (reference sequence). The CDR3 reads CASRSFRTGFNEQFF. CDR3 DNA sequence: TGTGCCAGCAGATCCTTTCGGACAGGGTTCAATGAGCAGTTCTTC.

The chain recombines TRBV28 with TRBJ2-7; D is perhaps TRBD2 (6 bases). Germline lookup yields CDR1 MDHEN and CDR2 SYDVKM. The CDR3 totals 14 residues. Trimming shortened V by 4 bases and J by 3 bases, and 13 bases separated the two germline ends. CDR3 protein: CASSSSSDLYEQYF. Here the CDR3 DNA reads TGTGCCAGCAGTTCCTCTAGCGATCTCTACGAGCAGTACTTC.

The chain recombines TRBV7-9 with TRBJ2-3; TRBD2 agrees at 10 bases. The CDR3 is made up of 16 amino acids. J was trimmed by 0 bases and V by 5 bases; bases with no gene match: 5. Germline CDR1 and CDR2: SEHNR and FQNEAQ (reference sequence). This chain's CDR3 is CASSPRAGGSTDTQYF. CDR3 nucleotides: TGTGCCAGCAGCCCCAGAGCGGGGGGGAGCACAGATACGCAGTATTTT. The variable domain in full, completed from reference TRBV7-9 and TRBJ2-3, reads DTGVSQNPRHKITKRGQNVTFRCDPISEHNRLYWYRQTLGQGPEFLTYFQNEAQLEKSRLLSDRFSAERPKGSFSTLEIQRTEQGDSAMYLCASSPRAGGSTDTQYFGPGTRLTVL.

J is TRBJ2-4 and V is TRBV5-4, with D maybe TRBD2 (6 bases). The germline V gene encodes CDR1 SGHNT and CDR2 YYREEE (reference sequence). The V and J ends lost 0 bases and 0 bases respectively, with 13 bases between them. The CDR3 contains 17 residues. The CDR3 bases are TGTGCCAGCAGCTTGGACGCGGGGAACCGAGCCAAAAACATTCAGTACTTC. As protein: CASSLDAGNRAKNIQYF.

This clone was seen a single time. The chain links TRBV7-9 to TRBJ2-5; 8 bases agree with TRBD1. The end of the DNA is better explained by TRBJ2-7, so the J call may be wrong. Germline V gives CDR1 SEHNR, CDR2 FQNEAQ (reference sequence). This CDR3 is 14 amino acids long. CDR3 region: CASSPGGRVYEQYF. CDR3 nucleotides: TGTGCCAGCAGCCCAGGGGGCAGGGTGTACGAGCAGTACTTC.

The rearrangement links TRBV11-1 to TRBJ2-1, with D tentatively TRBD1 (6 bases). Germline lookup yields CDR1 SGHAT and CDR2 FQDESV (reference sequence). The CDR3 covers 15 residues. The V gene lost 0 bases and the J gene lost 5 bases, with 11 bases spanning the gap. DNA for the CDR3: TGTGCCAGCAGCTTAGCCCTCCGGACAGACAATGAGCAGTTCTTC. Amino acid sequence: CASSLALRTDNEQFF.

This clone is a singleton in its sample. The chain uses TRBV6-6 and TRBJ2-7, with 9 bases lining up with TRBD1. This CDR3 contains 13 residues. Germline CDR1 MNHNY, CDR2 SVGAGI (reference sequence). V gave up 6 bases and J gave up 5 bases; unmatched junction bases: 5. The CDR3 here is CASRQQGAHEQYF. The CDR3 nucleotides are TGTGCCAGCAGACAACAGGGGGCCCACGAGCAGTACTTC.

This chain connects TRBV6-1 to TRBJ1-5; perhaps TRBD1 as D (6 bases). Germline values: CDR1 MNHNS, CDR2 SASEGT. CDR3 length equals 16 residues. Trimming cost V 0 bases and J 6 bases, with 15 bases left between them. In nucleotides, the CDR3 is TGTGCCAGCAGTGAAGCAGGGGCGGTAGGGGGTCAGCCCCAGCATTTT. As protein: CASSEAGAVGGQPQHF.